Many counts were recorded for the clone carrying this T cell receptor (beta chain). Its antigen is as yet unknown. This entry is derived from a study of T cells in Graves' hyperthyroidism and ophthalmopathy. The investigators amplified TCR beta CDR3 regions from RNA transcripts. The HTBI set primed first-round TCR CDR3 RT-PCR. TCRdb called the multiplex PCR reads again in MiXCR, with one record for every CDR3 protein. The table lists more than 300,000 distinct CDR3 sequences, approximately 18% of them singletons, with less than 45% in the top ten. V was shortened by 2 bases and J by 8 bases, with 11 bases between the two germline ends. The germline V gene has CDR1 SGHTS and CDR2 YDEGEE. The CDR3 runs to 13 residues. Study findings and constraints: Most clonotypes expanded in the thyroid (above 0.001) were also present in blood.

The receptor comes from a young man with Graves' ophthalmopathy. Sequenced: blood. The gene calls are TRBV5-8 and TRBJ2-1, with D unresolved. The CDR3 loop reads CASSFGRVYEQFF. The CDR3 DNA reads TGTGCCAGCAGCTTCGGTCGGGTCTATGAGCAGTTCTTC.